The 15 T cell receptor beta chains given below trace back to one sample, sequenced in a study of T cell changes during pregnancy in multiple sclerosis. Method: immunoSEQ multiplex PCR; TCRdb's copy keeps in-frame clones and lacks some. The sample consists of about 53,000 clones, more than 90% of them appearing once. The specimen comprised CD8+ T cells from peripheral blood mononuclear cells, sampled before pregnancy. The receptors come from a female donor with multiple sclerosis, enrolled in a pregnancy study.

The V call is TRBV27, the J call TRBJ1-4; 9 bases line up with TRBD1. There are 13 residues in the CDR3. Trimming at V came to 8 bases and at J to 8 bases, leaving 6 bases not matched to a gene. The germline V gene encodes CDR1 MNHEY and CDR2 SMNVEV (reference sequence). Here the CDR3 reads CASRQGGDEKLFF. The CDR3 coding sequence is TGTGCCAGCCGACAGGGGGGGGACGAAAAACTGTTTTTT.

The V call is TRBV9, the J call TRBJ2-5, with TRBD1 matching over 10 bases. Trimming at V came to 2 bases and at J to 1 base, leaving 8 bases not matched to a gene. The CDR3 runs to 17 residues. The germline CDR1 and CDR2 sequences are SGDLS and YYNGEE. The CDR3 spells CASSVGTGARLQETQYF. CDR3 bases: TGTGCCAGCAGCGTCGGGACAGGGGCAAGACTCCAAGAGACCCAGTACTTC.

The rearrangement uses TRBV27 and TRBJ1-1, with D possibly TRBD1 on 6 matching bases. The germline V gene has CDR1 MNHEY and CDR2 SMNVEV (reference sequence). V lost 6 bases and J 1 base, leaving 12 bases between the germline ends. The CDR3 contains 14 residues. The DNA for the CDR3 is TGTGCCAGCAGCCCGGGACAAAAGAACACTGAAGCTTTCTTT. It specifies CASSPGQKNTEAFF.

There are a few counts of this clone. The chain recombines TRBV9 with TRBJ2-1, with a possible D match to TRBD1 (6 bases). Germline CDR1 SGDLS, CDR2 YYNGEE. The length of the CDR3 is 14 residues. The V end was cut by 3 bases, the J end by 5 bases, with 12 bases between. The CDR3 loop reads CASSAGQFNNEQFF. CDR3 bases: TGTGCCAGCAGCGCAGGACAGTTTAACAATGAGCAGTTCTTC.

The chain has TRBV7-6 and TRBJ2-1; no clear D gene. The V end lost 6 bases, the J end lost 7 bases, and 13 bases lay between the germline ends. The germline V gene encodes CDR1 SGHVS and CDR2 FNYEAQ. The CDR3 is made up of 13 amino acids. CDR3 DNA: TGTGCCAGCAGGCAAAGCCCTCTAAATGAGCAGTTCTTC. Protein product: CASRQSPLNEQFF.

This chain links TRBV7-6 with TRBJ2-7; a weak D match, TRBD1 (6 bases). The germline V and J ends were trimmed by 2 bases and 2 bases, with 10 bases remaining between them. The CDR3 has 14 residues. The germline CDR1 and CDR2 sequences are SGHVS and FNYEAQ. The CDR3 coding sequence is TGTGCCAGCAGCTTACAGGACAGAGCCTACGAGCAGTACTTC. Amino acids: CASSLQDRAYEQYF. The full variable domain, with the rest looked up from reference TRBV7-6 and TRBJ2-7, is GAGVSQSPRYKVTKRGQDVALRCDPISGHVSLYWYRQALGQGPEFLTYFNYEAQQDKSGLPNDRFSAERPEGSISTLTIQRTEQRDSAMYRCASSLQDRAYEQYFGPGTRLTVT.

This clone was detected a few times. The chain has TRBV2 and TRBJ1-1; D is unresolved. The CDR3 loop spans 12 amino acids. Germline loops: CDR1 SNHLY, CDR2 FYNNEI. The V end lost 8 bases, the J end lost 4 bases, and 11 bases lay between the germline ends. The chain's CDR3 is CASFSEGTEAFF. In DNA, the CDR3 is TGTGCCAGCTTTTCCGAGGGCACTGAAGCTTTCTTT.

This chain joins TRBV6-1 and TRBJ1-2; D perhaps matches TRBD1 (5 bases). The CDR3 is made up of 14 amino acids. Germline CDR1 and CDR2: MNHNS and SASEGT. V dropped 8 bases and J dropped 4 bases, with 17 bases sitting between them. CDR3 protein: CASGPGQFVYGYTF. Here the CDR3 DNA reads TGTGCCAGCGGCCCAGGGCAGTTTGTCTATGGCTACACCTTC.

The genes are TRBV2 and TRBJ1-1; maybe TRBD1 (5 bases). This CDR3 has 16 residues. V was clipped by 2 bases and J by 3 bases, with 16 bases between them. Germline values: CDR1 SNHLY, CDR2 FYNNEI. CDR3 in amino acids: CASSEFQPIGDTEAFF. DNA for the CDR3: TGTGCCAGCAGTGAATTCCAGCCCATAGGGGACACTGAAGCTTTCTTT.

This chain uses TRBV10-3 with TRBJ2-3; the match to TRBD2 covers 15 bases. Germline-derived CDR1 and CDR2 are ENHRY and SYGVKD. The V segment lost 10 bases and the J segment 2 bases; nucleotides outside the gene matches: 7. CDR3 length: 16 residues. Here the CDR3 reads CATRTSGGAHTDTQYF. CDR3 nucleotide sequence: TGTGCCACACGGACTAGCGGGGGGGCGCACACAGATACGCAGTATTTT.

The gene calls are TRBV27 and TRBJ1-1, with a tentative D call TRBD1 (6 bases). The CDR3 is 13 residues long. The V end lost 3 bases, the J end lost 6 bases, and 11 bases lay between the germline ends. Germline CDR1 is MNHEY and CDR2 is SMNVEV (reference sequence). CDR3 bases: TGTGCCAGCAGTTTGGAAGGGGGGGCTGAAGCTTTCTTT. This codes for CASSLEGGAEAFF.

CDR3 sequence reads: CASSPWDRTQGGDSPLHF. In DNA, the CDR3 is TGTGCCAGCAGCCCATGGGACAGGACGCAGGGGGGAGATTCACCCCTCCACTTT. The rearrangement uses TRBV11-2 and TRBJ1-6, with 8 bases fitting TRBD1. The CDR3 sequence is 18 residues long. Germline CDR1 reads SGHAT; CDR2 reads FQNNGV. V gave up 5 bases and J gave up 8 bases; unmatched junction bases: 17.

This chain joins TRBV2 and TRBJ2-7; 7 positions agree with TRBD2. The CDR3 has 14 amino acids. V lost 6 bases to trimming and J lost 2 bases; unmatched junction nucleotides: 7. Germline CDR1 SNHLY, CDR2 FYNNEI. CDR3 in amino acids: CASRGGDRTYEQYF. The CDR3 DNA sequence: TGTGCCAGCAGGGGGGGGGACCGAACCTACGAGCAGTACTTC.

The chain combines TRBV19 with TRBJ1-1, with unresolved D. Trimming stripped 3 bases from V and 12 bases from J, with 14 bases between. The CDR3 is 12 amino acids. CDR1 LNHDA and CDR2 SQIVND come from the germline V gene (reference sequence). Here the CDR3 reads CASSMNGYRSFF. The DNA of the CDR3 is TGTGCCAGTAGTATGAATGGGTACAGATCTTTCTTT.

The chain links TRBV5-8 to TRBJ2-1; D gene uncertain. Deletions cut 0 bases from V and 10 bases from J, with 14 bases between. CDR1 and CDR2 (germline): SGHTS, YDEGEE. The CDR3 has 14 amino acids. The CDR3 protein is CASSLGPSFGEQFF. CDR3 sequence (DNA): TGTGCCAGCAGCTTGGGGCCAAGCTTCGGGGAGCAGTTCTTC.